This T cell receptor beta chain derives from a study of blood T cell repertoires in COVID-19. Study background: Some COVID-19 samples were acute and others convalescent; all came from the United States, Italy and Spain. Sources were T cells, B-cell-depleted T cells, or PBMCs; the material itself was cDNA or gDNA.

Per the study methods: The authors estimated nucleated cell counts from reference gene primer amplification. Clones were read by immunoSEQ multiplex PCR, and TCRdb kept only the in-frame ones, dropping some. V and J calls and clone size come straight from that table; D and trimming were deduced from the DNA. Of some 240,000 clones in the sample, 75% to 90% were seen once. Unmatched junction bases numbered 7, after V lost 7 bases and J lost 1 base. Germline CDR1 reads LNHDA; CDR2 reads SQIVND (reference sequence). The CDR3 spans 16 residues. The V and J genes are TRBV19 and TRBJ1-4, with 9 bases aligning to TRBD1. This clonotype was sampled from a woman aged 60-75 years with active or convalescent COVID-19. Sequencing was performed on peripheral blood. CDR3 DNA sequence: TGTGCCAGTATTGCCGGGACAGGGATAACTAATGAAAAACTGTTTTTT. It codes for CASIAGTGITNEKLFF.